The 5 T cell receptor beta chains given below trace back to one sample, sequenced in a study of T cells in Graves' hyperthyroidism and ophthalmopathy. RNA transcripts yielded amplified TCR beta CDR3 regions. HTBI primers were used for first-round RT-PCR of the TCR CDR3. TCRdb used MiXCR to reprocess the multiplex PCR reads, holding one entry per CDR3 protein. In the table there are 150,000 to 200,000 distinct CDR3 sequences, roughly 10% of which are singletons. Sequences were obtained from blood. These receptors originate from a woman between 18 and 29 years old with Graves' hyperthyroidism that later progressed to Graves' ophthalmopathy.

This clonotype was counted at least ten times. The chain joins TRBV20-1 to TRBJ2-3; D might be TRBD2 (6 bases). Germline assignment: CDR1 DFQATT and CDR2 SNEGSKA (reference sequence). This CDR3 has 14 amino acids. Trimming left V 2 bases short and J 1 base short, with 10 bases between. The CDR3 coding sequence is TGCAGTGCTAGATCCGGGAGCCGCACAGATACGCAGTATTTT. Translated: CSARSGSRTDTQYF.

The table lists this clonotype with many counts. The chain recombines TRBV12-3 or TRBV12-4 with TRBJ1-1; 7 bases agree with TRBD1. The CDR3 totals 11 residues. The V segment lost 8 bases and the J segment 10 bases; nucleotides outside the gene matches: 7. The CDR3, as DNA: TGTGCCAGCGCATTCTCAGGGGGAGCTTTCTTT. Protein product: CASAFSGGAFF.

In this sample, this clonotype turned up many times. The genes are TRBV5-1 and TRBJ1-1; 8 bases are shared with TRBD1. There are 13 residues in the CDR3. V gave up 4 bases and J gave up 6 bases; unmatched junction bases: 5. CDR1 and CDR2 from the germline V gene are SGHRS and YFSETQ. CDR3 protein: CASSLGTGAEAFF. The CDR3 DNA reads as TGCGCCAGCAGCCTAGGGACAGGCGCTGAAGCTTTCTTT.

In this sample, this clonotype turned up many times. The chain couples TRBV7-9 to TRBJ1-1; 7 nucleotides agree with TRBD1. The junction had 7 bases not matched to a gene; V was cut back by 5 bases and J by 4 bases. Germline-derived CDR1 and CDR2 are SEHNR and FQNEAQ (reference sequence). There are 14 residues in the CDR3. The CDR3 protein is CASSTRQGGTEAFF. The DNA of the CDR3 is TGTGCCAGCAGCACCCGACAGGGTGGCACTGAAGCTTTCTTT.

This clonotype was picked up many times. J is TRBJ2-7 and V is TRBV30, with 7 bases matching TRBD2. Germline CDR1 GTSNPN, CDR2 SVGIG (reference sequence). The CDR3 is 15 residues long. V dropped 0 bases and J dropped 5; count of bases not matched to a gene: 10. The CDR3 region has the DNA TGTGCCTGGAGTGTGGGAAGGGAGGGCTTCCACGAGCAGTACTTC. This codes for CAWSVGREGFHEQYF.